This is a list of T cell receptor beta chains from one sample in a study of T cell responses to AZD1222 COVID-19 vaccine. This table comes from immunoSEQ multiplex PCR, and its TCRdb copy is limited to in-frame clones, with some not included. The sample contains more than 250,000 clones, more than 80% of which appear only once. This specimen consisted of peripheral blood, obtained on day 0 of AZD1222 vaccination. The receptors here all came from an adult in good health. The CDR3 runs from the conserved cysteine through the conserved F or W. Fields, in order: clone size, J gene, D gene, V gene, CDR3 protein, CDR3 DNA. D genes are given only for firm matches. Clone size is shown for a subset of rows, as once, few, many or a class of expanded clone.

>-|TRBJ1-5|TRBD1|TRBV4-2
CASSQVGSGTGANQPQHF
TGTGCCAGCAGCCAAGTTGGATCTGGGACAGGGGCGAATCAGCCCCAGCATTTT
>-|TRBJ1-4|-|TRBV5-1
CASSLRDGTNEKLFF
TGCGCCAGCAGCCTTAGGGATGGTACTAATGAAAAACTGTTTTTT
>-|TRBJ1-2|TRBD1|TRBV14
CASSPDRVYGYTF
TGTGCCAGCAGCCCGGACAGGGTCTATGGCTACACCTTC
>few|TRBJ2-3|-|TRBV9
CASGVGPSTDTQYF
TGTGCCAGCGGCGTGGGACCCAGCACAGATACGCAGTATTTT
>-|TRBJ1-1|TRBD1|TRBV27
CASSSGQGRRTEAFF
TGTGCCAGCAGTAGTGGACAGGGAAGGAGAACTGAAGCTTTCTTT
>-|TRBJ2-5|TRBD2|TRBV6-5
CASSRSGGARETQYF
TGTGCCAGCAGCCGTAGCGGGGGGGCGAGAGAGACCCAGTACTTC
>-|TRBJ2-2|-|TRBV19
CASGAANTGELFF
TGTGCCAGTGGAGCAGCCAACACCGGGGAGCTGTTTTTT
>once|TRBJ1-2|-|TRBV4-3
CASSQDSRGSLGYTF
TGCGCCAGCAGCCAAGATAGCAGGGGCAGCCTTGGCTACACCTTC
>-|TRBJ2-7|TRBD2|TRBV28
CASSSGLAGSFSYEQYF
TGTGCCAGCAGTTCAGGACTAGCGGGGAGCTTCTCCTACGAGCAGTACTTC
>-|TRBJ1-1|-|TRBV28
CASSPRWGRGEAFF
TGTGCCAGCAGCCCAAGGTGGGGCCGGGGTGAAGCTTTCTTT
>-|TRBJ2-7|-|TRBV19
CASAPGLDYEQYF
TGTGCCAGTGCCCCGGGTTTGGACTACGAGCAGTACTTC
>-|TRBJ1-2|-|TRBV28
CASSFDGGYTF
TGTGCCAGCAGTTTCGATGGCGGCTACACCTTC
>-|TRBJ1-5|-|TRBV27
CASSPGTNQPQHF
TGTGCCAGCAGCCCCGGGACGAATCAGCCCCAGCATTTT
>-|TRBJ2-1|-|TRBV10-3
CAISGGSINNDEQFF
TGTGCCATCAGTGGCGGCAGTATAAACAATGATGAGCAGTTCTTC
>-|TRBJ2-6|-|TRBV14
CASSQWTGANVLTF
TGTGCCAGCAGCCAGTGGACCGGGGCCAACGTCCTGACTTTC
>-|TRBJ2-1|-|TRBV11-2
CASTPSGRSYNEQFF
TGTGCCAGCACCCCCTCGGGTAGGTCCTACAATGAGCAGTTCTTC
>once|TRBJ2-3|-|TRBV18
CASSPPVTQQGADTQYF
TGTGCCAGCTCACCACCTGTCACTCAGCAAGGGGCAGATACGCAGTATTTT
>-|TRBJ1-1|-|TRBV27
CASSLSVGGNTEAFF
TGTGCCAGCAGTTTATCGGTAGGGGGTAACACTGAAGCTTTCTTT
>-|TRBJ1-4|-|TRBV7-6
CASSFKWGGRANEKLFF
TGTGCCAGCAGCTTCAAGTGGGGGGGCAGGGCTAATGAAAAACTGTTTTTT